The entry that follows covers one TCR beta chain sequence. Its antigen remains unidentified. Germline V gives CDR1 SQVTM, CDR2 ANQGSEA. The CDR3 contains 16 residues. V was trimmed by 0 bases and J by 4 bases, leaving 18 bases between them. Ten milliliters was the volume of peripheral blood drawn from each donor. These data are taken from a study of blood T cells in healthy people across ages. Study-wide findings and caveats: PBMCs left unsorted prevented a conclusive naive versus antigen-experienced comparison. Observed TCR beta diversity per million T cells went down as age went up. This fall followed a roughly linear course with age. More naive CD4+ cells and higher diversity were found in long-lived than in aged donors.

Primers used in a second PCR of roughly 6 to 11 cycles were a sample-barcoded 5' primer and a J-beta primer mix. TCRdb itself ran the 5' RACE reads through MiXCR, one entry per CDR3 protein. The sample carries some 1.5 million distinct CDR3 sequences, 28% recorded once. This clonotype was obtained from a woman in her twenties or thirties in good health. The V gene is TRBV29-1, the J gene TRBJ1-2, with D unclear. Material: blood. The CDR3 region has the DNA TGCAGCGTTGAAGATCTATCCACCGAGAGACTCTATGGCTACACCTTC. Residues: CSVEDLSTERLYGYTF. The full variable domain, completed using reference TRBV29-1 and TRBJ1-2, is SAVISQKPSRDICQRGTSLTIQCQVDSQVTMMFWYRQQPGQSLTLIATANQGSEATYESGFVIDKFPISRPNLTFSTLTVSNMSPEDSSIYLCSVEDLSTERLYGYTFGSGTRLTVV.